This entry concerns a single T cell receptor beta chain. Its antigen is as yet unknown. The data were taken from a study of early T cells in non-severe SARS-CoV-2 infection. Regarding the study as a whole: Missing private and CD4 specificities, VDJdb matching favored anti-spike CD8 responses.

Separate cDNA molecules each had unique molecular identifiers attached to them. TCRdb reprocessed the 5' RACE reads via MiXCR and lists one record per CDR3 protein. Here the sample spans 52,000 or so distinct CDR3 sequences, under 8% being singletons. Looked up from germline, CDR1 is SQVTM and CDR2 is ANQGSEA. The CDR3 sequence is 14 residues long. Trimming at V came to 0 bases and at J to 4 bases, leaving 4 bases not matched to a gene. Material: whole blood, obtained at baseline. The sequence was collected from an adult who was a healthcare worker with PCR-confirmed SARS-CoV-2 infection or an uninfected control (not recorded which). V and J are TRBV29-1 and TRBJ2-5; TRBD2 agrees at 8 bases. DNA of the CDR3: TGCAGCGTTGAAGATCGGGGGGGACGAGAGACCCAGTACTTC. This encodes CSVEDRGGRETQYF.